This T cell receptor beta chain was recovered during a study of T cell changes during pregnancy in multiple sclerosis (dated by TCRdb to between 2018 and 2020). In the study overall: In women with multiple sclerosis, the researchers looked at how the T cell repertoire shifted as pregnancy progressed.

The germline V gene (reference sequence) yields SGHKS for CDR1 and YYEKEE for CDR2. The CDR3 runs 16 residues from the cysteine to the phenylalanine. This entry keeps only the CDR3 DNA: 48 bases, framed from base 1. V sheds 2 bases and J sheds 11 bases, leaving 20 bases between their ends. The protocol used for the library was the immunoSEQ multiplex PCR assay. In its TCRdb copy, this immuneACCESS table keeps in-frame sequences only and misses some clones. Where compared with another copy, unresolved V genes explain less than half of these, and the others have no known cause. This sample is represented by tens of thousands of clones; 89% of them were singletons. The top ten constitute under 2% of the sample. On this clone itself: The specificity of this receptor is unknown. Base qualities are not at hand, and no much larger clone is one base apart.

The rearrangement joined TRBV5-5 to TRBJ1-6; a tentative D match to TRBD1 spans 6 bases. The receptor's source is a female donor with multiple sclerosis, enrolled in a pregnancy study. Material: peripheral blood, obtained after pregnancy. The CDR3 reads CASSLEQGGARAPLHF. The nucleotides are TGTGCCAGCAGCTTAGAACAGGGAGGGGCTCGGGCACCCCTCCACTTT.